This TCR beta chain was profiled in a study of cytomegalovirus exposure and HLA in healthy donors. Study conclusions and caveats: With high specificity and sensitivity, the classifier reportedly diagnosed cytomegalovirus status. Researchers reported that three CMV-associated chains were confirmed in vitro as CMV antigen-specific. Per a later analysis, HLA-associated TCR beta chains showed more clonal expansion than other, equally common TCR beta chains.

V gave up 0 bases and J gave up 7 bases, with 13 bases separating them. There are 14 residues in the CDR3. Germline CDR1 reads GTSNPN; CDR2 reads SVGIG (reference sequence). Both 60 Vbeta primers and 13 Jbeta primers went into the PCR. Profiled with immunoSEQ multiplex PCR; TCRdb holds only in-frame clones, not every one. This table has about 99,000 clones, about three quarters appearing once. There are a few counts of this clone. Antigen: not known. V usage is TRBV30 and J usage is TRBJ2-1; D gene unclear. What was sequenced was PBMCs. The sequence was collected from a woman younger than 35 in good health and CMV-seropositive. The CDR3 bases are TGTGCCTGGAGTGTTAGCCTCTTTGGTAATGAGCAGTTCTTC. This gives the protein CAWSVSLFGNEQFF. The whole variable domain, remainder taken from reference TRBV30 and TRBJ2-1, is SQTIHQWPATLVQPVGSPLSLECTVEGTSNPNLYWYRQAAGRGLQLLFYSVGIGQISSEVPQNLSASRPQDRQFILSSKKLLLSDSGFYLCAWSVSLFGNEQFFGPGTRLTVL.